Listed below are T cell receptor beta chains from one sample, sequenced in a study of blood T cell repertoires in COVID-19. The table came from immunoSEQ multiplex PCR; TCRdb's copy has only in-frame clones and leaves some out. Seen here are some 80,000 clones, around 90% observed once, and the top ten hold 4% to 6%. Sequenced: peripheral blood. All receptors derive from a woman of 80 years or more with active or convalescent COVID-19. CDR3s include the opening cysteine and the closing phenylalanine or tryptophan. The D gene is left open where the match is weak.

v_call: TRBV7-8; d_call: TRBD1; j_call: TRBJ2-7; cdr3_nt: TGTGCCAGCAGCTACGACAGGGATGCCTACGAGCAGTACTTC; cdr3_aa: CASSYDRDAYEQYF
v_call: TRBV7-9; d_call: TRBD1; j_call: TRBJ2-4; cdr3_nt: TGTGCCAGCAGCCCAGACAGGGACAAAAACATTCAGTACTTC; cdr3_aa: CASSPDRDKNIQYF
v_call: TRBV5-4; d_call: -; j_call: TRBJ2-2; cdr3_nt: TGTGCCAGCAGCACAGACAGTCGTAACACCGGGGAGCTGTTTTTT; cdr3_aa: CASSTDSRNTGELFF
v_call: TRBV24-1; d_call: TRBD1; j_call: TRBJ2-3; cdr3_nt: TGTGCCACCAGTGATCACTCCGGGACAGGTACAGATACGCAGTATTTT; cdr3_aa: CATSDHSGTGTDTQYF
v_call: TRBV7-8; d_call: TRBD1; j_call: TRBJ2-7; cdr3_nt: TGTGCCAGCAGCCCCGGGACAGTAACCTACGAGCAGTACTTC; cdr3_aa: CASSPGTVTYEQYF
v_call: TRBV7-2; d_call: TRBD1; j_call: TRBJ1-6; cdr3_nt: TGTGCCAGCAGCCTACTTGGACAGGGAAATTCACCCCTCCACTTT; cdr3_aa: CASSLLGQGNSPLHF
v_call: TRBV10-3; d_call: TRBD1; j_call: TRBJ2-3; cdr3_nt: TGTGCCATCAGCGGGACAGCTAGCACAGATACGCAGTATTTT; cdr3_aa: CAISGTASTDTQYF
v_call: TRBV7-6; d_call: -; j_call: TRBJ1-1; cdr3_nt: TGTGCCAGCAGCTTTCGCGTGAACACTGAAGCTTTCTTT; cdr3_aa: CASSFRVNTEAFF
v_call: TRBV7-6; d_call: -; j_call: TRBJ1-4; cdr3_nt: TGTGCCAGCAGCGGAGAGACAGACCGAACTAATGAAAAACTGTTTTTT; cdr3_aa: CASSGETDRTNEKLFF
v_call: TRBV6-2/TRBV6-3; d_call: TRBD1; j_call: TRBJ2-5; cdr3_nt: TGTGCCAGCAGTCTGGACAGGGGGCAGGGGTACCAAGAGACCCAGTACTTC; cdr3_aa: CASSLDRGQGYQETQYF
v_call: TRBV30; d_call: TRBD2; j_call: TRBJ2-6; cdr3_nt: TGTGCCTGGAGTCTTCCTGGACTAGCGGAGTTCTCTGGGGCCAACGTCCTGACTTTC; cdr3_aa: CAWSLPGLAEFSGANVLTF
v_call: TRBV9; d_call: -; j_call: TRBJ2-3; cdr3_nt: TGTGCCAGCAGCGTATCCCGGACTAGCACAGATACGCAGTATTTT; cdr3_aa: CASSVSRTSTDTQYF